This T cell receptor (beta chain) was documented in a study of blood T cell repertoires in COVID-19. In the study overall: Specimens from acute and convalescent COVID-19 originated in the United States, Italy and Spain. PBMCs, B-cell-depleted T cells, or T cells were the source of the cDNA or gDNA that made up the material.

Authors' methods: Amplification from reference gene primers served as the basis for estimated nucleated cell counts. Profiled with immunoSEQ multiplex PCR; TCRdb holds only in-frame clones, not every one. The DNA was the basis for D and trimming; V, J and clone size are from that table. The repertoire includes approximately 250,000 clones, more than 80% of them detected once, and 2% to 2.5% sits in the top ten. The CDR3 length is 14 residues. Germline lookup yields CDR1 MNHEY and CDR2 SMNVEV (reference sequence). After removal of 2 bases from V and 5 bases from J, the junction contained 6 bases not matched to a gene.

What was sequenced was peripheral blood. This chain uses TRBV27 with TRBJ2-7, with 7 bases aligning to TRBD1. This clonotype was obtained from a man between 25 and 39 years old who had recovered from COVID-19. CDR3 sequence reads: CASSLSDRVHEQYF. CDR3 DNA: TGTGCCAGCAGTTTAAGCGACAGGGTGCACGAGCAGTACTTC.